This T cell receptor beta chain was recovered during a study of blood T cell repertoires in COVID-19. The overall study: Samples taken during acute and convalescent COVID-19 were collected in the United States, Italy and Spain.

Exposed enrollees encountered a COVID-19 case at some point within 2 weeks before study entry. The CDR3 is 18 amino acids. The germline CDR1 and CDR2 sequences are SEHNR and FQNEAQ (reference sequence). Trimming took 4 bases from V and 0 from J, leaving 16 bases between them. Authors' processing steps: Reference gene primers were amplified, and this amplification served to estimate nucleated cell counts. TCRdb's copy holds only in-frame clones and misses some; the assay was immunoSEQ multiplex PCR. The V and J calls and clone size are taken from that table; D and trimming were inferred from the DNA. The repertoire holds 300,000 or so clones, about 90% seen once, with under 3.5% in the top ten.

The sequence came from a woman between 45 and 60 years old who had been exposed to COVID-19. The chain links TRBV7-9 to TRBJ2-6; D possibly corresponds to TRBD1 (5 bases). The sample was PBMCs or T cells enriched from blood (not recorded which). This chain's CDR3 is CASSSLPGMGSGANVLTF. CDR3 nucleotides: TGTGCCAGCAGCTCTCTCCCAGGGATGGGCTCTGGGGCCAACGTCCTGACTTTC. The variable domain in full, completed from reference TRBV7-9 and TRBJ2-6, reads DTGVSQNPRHKITKRGQNVTFRCDPISEHNRLYWYRQTLGQGPEFLTYFQNEAQLEKSRLLSDRFSAERPKGSFSTLEIQRTEQGDSAMYLCASSSLPGMGSGANVLTFGAGSRLTVL.